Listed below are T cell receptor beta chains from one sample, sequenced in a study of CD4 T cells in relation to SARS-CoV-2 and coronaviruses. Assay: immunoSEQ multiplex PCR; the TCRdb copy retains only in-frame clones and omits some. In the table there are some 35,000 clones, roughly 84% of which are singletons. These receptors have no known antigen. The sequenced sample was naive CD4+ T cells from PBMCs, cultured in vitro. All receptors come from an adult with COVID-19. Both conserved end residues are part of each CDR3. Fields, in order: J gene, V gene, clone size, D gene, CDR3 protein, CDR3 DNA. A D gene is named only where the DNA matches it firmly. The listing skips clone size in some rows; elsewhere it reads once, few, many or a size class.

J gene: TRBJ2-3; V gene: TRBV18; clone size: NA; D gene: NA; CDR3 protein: CASSPGGTDTQYF; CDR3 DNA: TGTGCCAGCTCACCAGGGGGGACAGATACGCAGTATTTT
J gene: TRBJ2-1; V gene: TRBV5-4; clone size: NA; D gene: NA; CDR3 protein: CASSLMDFGEQFF; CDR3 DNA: TGTGCCAGCAGCTTAATGGACTTTGGTGAGCAGTTCTTC
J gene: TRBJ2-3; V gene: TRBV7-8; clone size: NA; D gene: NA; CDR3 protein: CASSLLALDTQYF; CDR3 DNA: TGTGCCAGCAGCTTACTCGCGTTAGATACGCAGTATTTT
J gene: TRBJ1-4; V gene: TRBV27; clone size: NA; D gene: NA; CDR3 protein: CASSLGQTNEKLFF; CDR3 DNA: TGTGCCAGCAGTCTAGGACAGACTAATGAAAAACTGTTTTTT
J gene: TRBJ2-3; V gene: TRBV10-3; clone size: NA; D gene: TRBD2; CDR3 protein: CAIRGLATSTDTQYF; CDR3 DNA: TGTGCCATAAGGGGACTAGCGACTAGCACAGATACGCAGTATTTT
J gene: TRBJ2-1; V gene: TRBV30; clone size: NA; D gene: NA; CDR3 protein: CASTGEDGYNEQFF; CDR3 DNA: TGTGCCTCCACAGGCGAGGACGGTTACAATGAGCAGTTCTTC
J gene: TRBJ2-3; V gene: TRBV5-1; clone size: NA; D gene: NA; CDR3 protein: CASSRKLSTDTQYF; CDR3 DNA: TGCGCCAGCAGCCGAAAACTTAGCACAGATACGCAGTATTTT
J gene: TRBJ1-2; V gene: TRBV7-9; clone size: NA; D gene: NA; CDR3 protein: CASSPRRDDGYTF; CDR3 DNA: TGTGCCAGCAGCCCCCGGAGAGACGATGGCTACACCTTC
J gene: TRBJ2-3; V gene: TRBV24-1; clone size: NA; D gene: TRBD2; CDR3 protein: CATSSFAGGRGADTQYF; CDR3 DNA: TGTGCCACCAGTTCCTTTGCAGGCGGGAGAGGGGCGGATACGCAGTATTTT
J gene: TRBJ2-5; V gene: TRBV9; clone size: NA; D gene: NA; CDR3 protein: CASSAFGLSEETQYF; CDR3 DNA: TGTGCCAGCAGCGCCTTCGGCCTCTCGGAGGAGACCCAGTACTTC
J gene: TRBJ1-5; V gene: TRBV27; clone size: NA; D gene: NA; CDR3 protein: CASRPLDSPFNQPQHF; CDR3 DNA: TGTGCCAGCAGACCCTTAGACAGCCCTTTCAATCAGCCCCAGCATTTT
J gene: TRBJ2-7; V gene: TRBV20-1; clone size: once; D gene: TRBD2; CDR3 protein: CSASRPGTSAFEQYF; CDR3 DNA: TGCAGTGCTAGTCGTCCCGGGACTAGCGCTTTTGAGCAGTACTTC
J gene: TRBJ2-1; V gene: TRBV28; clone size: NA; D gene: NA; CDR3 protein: CASSLTGPIMGYEQFF; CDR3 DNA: TGTGCCAGCAGCTTAACGGGACCCATAATGGGCTATGAGCAGTTCTTC
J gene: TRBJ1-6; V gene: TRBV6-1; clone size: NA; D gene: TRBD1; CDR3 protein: CASSEGQGGPPLHF; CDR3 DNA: TGTGCCAGCAGTGAAGGGCAGGGGGGACCACCCCTCCACTTT
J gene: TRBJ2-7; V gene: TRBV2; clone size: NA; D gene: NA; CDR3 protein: CASGPDSGVPYEQYF; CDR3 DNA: TGTGCCAGCGGGCCCGATAGCGGTGTTCCCTACGAGCAGTACTTC
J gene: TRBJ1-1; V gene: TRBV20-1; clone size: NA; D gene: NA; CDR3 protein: CSASTDTTMNTEAFF; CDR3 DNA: TGCAGTGCTAGTACAGATACCACGATGAACACTGAAGCTTTCTTT
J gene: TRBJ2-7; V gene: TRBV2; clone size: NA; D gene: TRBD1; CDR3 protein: CASSEGDRGSYEQYF; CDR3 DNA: TGTGCCAGCAGTGAAGGTGACAGGGGTTCCTACGAGCAGTACTTC
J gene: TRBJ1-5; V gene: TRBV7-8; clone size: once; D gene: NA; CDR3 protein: CASSKARFRNQPQHF; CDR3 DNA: TGTGCCAGCAGTAAGGCGCGGTTTCGCAATCAGCCCCAGCATTTT
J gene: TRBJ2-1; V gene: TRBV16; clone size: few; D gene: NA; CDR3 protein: CASSQSTYNEQFF; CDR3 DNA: TGTGCCAGCAGCCAATCTACCTACAATGAGCAGTTCTTC
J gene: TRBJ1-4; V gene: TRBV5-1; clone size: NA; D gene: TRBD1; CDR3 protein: CASSSGTVLNEKLFF; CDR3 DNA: TGCGCCAGCAGCTCGGGGACAGTGCTTAATGAAAAACTGTTTTTT
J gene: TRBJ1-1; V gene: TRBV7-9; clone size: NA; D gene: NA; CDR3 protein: CASSLRENTEAFF; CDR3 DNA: TGTGCCAGCAGCTTAAGGGAGAACACTGAAGCTTTCTTT
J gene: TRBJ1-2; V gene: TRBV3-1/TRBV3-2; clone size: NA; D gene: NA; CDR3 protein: CASSQDKGRNYGYTF; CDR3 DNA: TGTGCCAGCAGCCAAGATAAAGGGAGAAACTATGGCTACACCTTC
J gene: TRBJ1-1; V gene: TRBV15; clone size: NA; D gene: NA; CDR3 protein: CATSRGVGVIEEAFF; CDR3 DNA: TGTGCCACCAGCAGAGGGGTAGGGGTGATAGAAGAAGCTTTCTTT
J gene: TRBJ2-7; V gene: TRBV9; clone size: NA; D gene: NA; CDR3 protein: CASSVGPDRMYEQYF; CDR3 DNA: TGTGCCAGCAGCGTAGGGCCCGACAGGATGTACGAGCAGTACTTC
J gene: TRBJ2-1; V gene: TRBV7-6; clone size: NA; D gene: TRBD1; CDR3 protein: CASSLGGTVVYNEQFF; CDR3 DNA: TGTGCCAGCAGCTTAGGGGGGACAGTAGTCTACAATGAGCAGTTCTTC
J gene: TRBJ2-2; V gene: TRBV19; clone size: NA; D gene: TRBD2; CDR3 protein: CASRRGGLAGPGELFF; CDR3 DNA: TGTGCCAGTAGACGGGGGGGTCTAGCGGGACCCGGGGAGCTGTTTTTT
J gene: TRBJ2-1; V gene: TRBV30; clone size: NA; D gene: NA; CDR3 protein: CAWRVVSNEQFF; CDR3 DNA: TGTGCCTGGAGGGTGGTTTCAAATGAGCAGTTCTTC
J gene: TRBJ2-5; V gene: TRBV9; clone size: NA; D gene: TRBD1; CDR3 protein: CASSGHSAGGLETQYF; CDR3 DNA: TGTGCCAGCAGCGGCCATTCGGCAGGGGGCTTAGAGACCCAGTACTTC
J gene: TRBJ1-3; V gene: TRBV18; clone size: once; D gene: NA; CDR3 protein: CASSRTETSGNTIYF; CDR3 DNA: TGTGCCAGCTCCCGCACAGAAACCTCTGGAAACACCATATATTTT
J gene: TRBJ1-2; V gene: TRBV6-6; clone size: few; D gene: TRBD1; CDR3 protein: CASRPGGFGYTF; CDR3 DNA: TGTGCCAGCAGGCCAGGGGGGTTCGGCTACACCTTC
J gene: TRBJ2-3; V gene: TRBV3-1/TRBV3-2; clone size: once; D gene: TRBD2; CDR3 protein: CASSRGTSGSTDTQYF; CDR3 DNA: TGTGCCAGCAGCCGGGGGACTAGCGGGAGCACAGATACGCAGTATTTT
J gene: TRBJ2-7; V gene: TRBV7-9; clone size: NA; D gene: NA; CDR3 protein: CASSSLAGAYEQYF; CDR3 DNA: TGTGCCAGCAGCTCCCTAGCTGGCGCCTACGAGCAGTACTTC
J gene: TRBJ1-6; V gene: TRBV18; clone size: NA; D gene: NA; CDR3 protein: CASSPQGTYNSPLHF; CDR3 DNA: TGTGCCAGCTCACCACAAGGGACCTATAATTCACCCCTCCACTTT
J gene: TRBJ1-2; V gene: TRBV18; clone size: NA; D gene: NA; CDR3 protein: CASSPYTMDGNYGYTF; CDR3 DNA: TGTGCCAGCTCACCGTACACCATGGACGGAAACTATGGCTACACCTTC
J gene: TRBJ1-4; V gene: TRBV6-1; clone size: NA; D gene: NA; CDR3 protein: CASSEGIREKLFF; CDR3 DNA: TGTGCCAGCAGTGAAGGGATTCGGGAAAAACTGTTTTTT
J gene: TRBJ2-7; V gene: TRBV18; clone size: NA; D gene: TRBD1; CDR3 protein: CASSPWGTGDYEQYF; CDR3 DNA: TGTGCCAGCTCACCATGGGGGACAGGGGACTACGAGCAGTACTTC
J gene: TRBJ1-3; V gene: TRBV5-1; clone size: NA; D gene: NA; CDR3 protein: CASSLGDSGNTIYF; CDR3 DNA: TGCGCCAGCAGCTTGGGTGACTCTGGAAACACCATATATTTT
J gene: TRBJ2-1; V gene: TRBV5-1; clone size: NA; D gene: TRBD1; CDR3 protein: CASSLAGDRDEQFF; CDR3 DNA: TGCGCCAGCAGCTTGGCCGGGGACAGGGATGAGCAGTTCTTC
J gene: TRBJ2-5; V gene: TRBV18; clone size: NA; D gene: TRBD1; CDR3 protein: CASSLNRGNQETQYF; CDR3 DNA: TGTGCCAGCTCACTAAACAGGGGCAACCAAGAGACCCAGTACTTC
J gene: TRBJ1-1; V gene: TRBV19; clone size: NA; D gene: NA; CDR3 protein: CASSATAGNTEAFF; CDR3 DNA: TGTGCCAGTAGCGCGACAGCGGGAAACACTGAAGCTTTCTTT
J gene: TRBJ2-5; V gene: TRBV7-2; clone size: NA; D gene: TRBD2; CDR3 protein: CASSPWGGSVETQYF; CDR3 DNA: TGTGCCAGCAGCCCGTGGGGCGGGAGCGTGGAGACCCAGTACTTC